The entry below gives a single T cell receptor (beta chain) sequence along with its context. This record comes from a study of control samples from healthy donors and cancer patients. Repertoires were generated with immunoSEQ multiplex PCR, while TCRdb's copy carries only in-frame clones and drops some. The data contain roughly 130,000 clones, roughly 90% of them singletons. Material: blood. This clonotype originated in a man aged 25-40 years in good health.

The CDR3 sequence is CASSRAIQSSYEQYF. The CDR3 DNA reads as TGTGCCAGCTCACGGGCCATTCAGAGCTCCTACGAGCAGTACTTC. The chain combines TRBV18 with TRBJ2-7; D unclear. V was cut by 4 bases and J by 0 bases, with 13 bases left in between. CDR1 and CDR2 from the germline V gene are KGHSH and LQKENI. CDR3 length equals 15 residues.